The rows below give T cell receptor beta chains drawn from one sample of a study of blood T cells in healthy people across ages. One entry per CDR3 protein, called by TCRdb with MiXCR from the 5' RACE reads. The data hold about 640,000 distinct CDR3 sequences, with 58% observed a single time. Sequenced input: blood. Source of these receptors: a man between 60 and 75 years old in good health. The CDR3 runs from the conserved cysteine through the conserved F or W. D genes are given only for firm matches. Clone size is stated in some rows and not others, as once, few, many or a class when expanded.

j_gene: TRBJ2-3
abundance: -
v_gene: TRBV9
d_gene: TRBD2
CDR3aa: CASSVSGGASDTQYF
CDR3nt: TGTGCCAGCAGCGTAAGCGGGGGGGCCTCAGATACGCAGTATTTT

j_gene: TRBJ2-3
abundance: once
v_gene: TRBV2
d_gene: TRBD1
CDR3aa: CASKDRGDTQYF
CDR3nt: TGTGCCAGCAAAGACAGGGGAGATACGCAGTATTTT

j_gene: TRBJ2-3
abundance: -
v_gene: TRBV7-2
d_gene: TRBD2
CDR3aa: CASSLYGGWEDTQYF
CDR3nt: TGTGCCAGCAGCCTCTACGGGGGGTGGGAAGATACGCAGTATTTT

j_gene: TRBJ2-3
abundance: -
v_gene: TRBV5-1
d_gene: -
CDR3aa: CASSLTGFTDTQYF
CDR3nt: TGCGCCAGCAGCTTGACGGGGTTCACAGATACGCAGTATTTT

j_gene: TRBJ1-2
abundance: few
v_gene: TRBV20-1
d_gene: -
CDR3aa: CSAPGRDGYTF
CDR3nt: TGCAGTGCCCCAGGGAGGGATGGCTACACCTTC

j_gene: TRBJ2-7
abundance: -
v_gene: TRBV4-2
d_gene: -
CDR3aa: CASSQRDADAYEQYF
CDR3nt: TGTGCCAGCAGCCAGAGGGACGCCGACGCCTACGAGCAGTACTTC

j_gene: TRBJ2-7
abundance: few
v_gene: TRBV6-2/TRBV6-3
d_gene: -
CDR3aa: CASSSDGNSYEQYF
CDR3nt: TGTGCCAGCAGCTCGGACGGGAACTCCTACGAGCAGTACTTC

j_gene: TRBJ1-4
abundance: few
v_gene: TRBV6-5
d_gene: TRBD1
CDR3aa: CASTLTGAVGEKLFF
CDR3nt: TGTGCCAGCACTTTAACAGGGGCGGTTGGTGAAAAACTGTTTTTT

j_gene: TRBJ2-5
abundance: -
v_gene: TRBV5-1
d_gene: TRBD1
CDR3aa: CASSQTGRGTQYF
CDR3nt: TGCGCCAGCAGCCAGACAGGGCGTGGGACCCAGTACTTC

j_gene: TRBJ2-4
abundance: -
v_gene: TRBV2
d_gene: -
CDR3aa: CASSERGSPNTQYF
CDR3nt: TGTGCCAGCAGTGAACGGGGGAGTCCAAACACTCAGTACTTC

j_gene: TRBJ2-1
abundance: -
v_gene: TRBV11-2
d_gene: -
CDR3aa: CASSLDGNRGAEQFF
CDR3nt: TGTGCCAGCAGCTTAGATGGTAATCGCGGGGCTGAGCAGTTCTTC

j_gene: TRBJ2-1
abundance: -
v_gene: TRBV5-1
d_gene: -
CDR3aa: CASSLDPSLARGVGDEQFF
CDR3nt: TGCGCCAGCAGCTTGGACCCCTCGCTAGCGAGGGGGGTGGGCGATGAGCAGTTCTTC

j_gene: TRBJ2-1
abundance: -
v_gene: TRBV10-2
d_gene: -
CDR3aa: CASSKTTSGVEQFF
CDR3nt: TGCGCCAGCAGTAAAACTACCTCAGGGGTTGAGCAGTTCTTC

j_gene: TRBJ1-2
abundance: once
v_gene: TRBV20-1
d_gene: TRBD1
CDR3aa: CSASDREIYGYTF
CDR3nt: TGCAGTGCTAGCGACAGGGAGATCTATGGCTACACCTTC

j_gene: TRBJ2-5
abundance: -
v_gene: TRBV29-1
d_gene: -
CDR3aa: CTGWTQGTQYF
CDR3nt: TGCACTGGGTGGACCCAAGGGACCCAGTACTTC

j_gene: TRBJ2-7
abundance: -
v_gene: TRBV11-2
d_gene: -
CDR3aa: CASSLVSGPGPYEQYF
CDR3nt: TGTGCCAGCAGCTTAGTATCGGGACCGGGACCCTACGAGCAGTACTTC

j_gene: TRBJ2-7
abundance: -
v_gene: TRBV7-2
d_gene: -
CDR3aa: CASSLEGFSEQYF
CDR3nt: TGTGCCAGCAGCTTAGAAGGGTTCAGCGAGCAGTACTTC

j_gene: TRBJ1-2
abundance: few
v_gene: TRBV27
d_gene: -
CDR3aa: CASSLKPVYYGYTF
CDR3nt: TGTGCCAGCAGTTTAAAGCCAGTCTACTATGGCTACACCTTC

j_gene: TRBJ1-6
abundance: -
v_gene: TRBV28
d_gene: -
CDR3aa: CASSLRPMGNNSPLHF
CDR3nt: TGTGCCAGCAGTTTAAGGCCCATGGGGAATAATTCACCCCTCCACTTT

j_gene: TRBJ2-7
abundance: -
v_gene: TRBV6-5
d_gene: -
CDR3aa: CASSTGQRSYEQYF
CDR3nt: TGTGCCAGCAGTACCGGACAGCGCTCCTACGAGCAGTACTTC

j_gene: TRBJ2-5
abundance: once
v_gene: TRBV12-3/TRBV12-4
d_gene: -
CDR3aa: CASSSGQDIQETQYF
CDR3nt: TGTGCCAGCAGTTCCGGGCAGGACATCCAAGAGACCCAGTACTTC

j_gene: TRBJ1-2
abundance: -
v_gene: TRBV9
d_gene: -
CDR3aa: CASSAGPTYGYTF
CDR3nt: TGTGCCAGCAGCGCGGGACCCACCTATGGCTACACCTTC

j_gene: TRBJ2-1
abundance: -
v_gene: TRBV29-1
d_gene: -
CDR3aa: CSDGTLNEQFF
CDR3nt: TGCAGCGACGGGACGCTTAATGAGCAGTTCTTC

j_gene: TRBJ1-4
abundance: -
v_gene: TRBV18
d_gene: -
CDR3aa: CASSPQPQLTNEKLFF
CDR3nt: TGTGCCAGCTCACCTCAACCACAGCTAACTAATGAAAAACTGTTTTTT

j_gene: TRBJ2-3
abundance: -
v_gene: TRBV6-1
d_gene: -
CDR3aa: CASRRTEEYSPSTDTQYF
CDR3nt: TGTGCCAGCAGGAGGACAGAAGAGTACTCCCCTAGCACAGATACGCAGTATTTT

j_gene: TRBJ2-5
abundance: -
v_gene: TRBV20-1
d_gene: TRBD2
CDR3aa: CSAKDLAGVQETQYF
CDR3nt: TGCAGTGCAAAAGACCTAGCGGGGGTACAAGAGACCCAGTACTTC

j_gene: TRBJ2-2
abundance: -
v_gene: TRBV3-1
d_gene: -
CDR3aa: CASSREVSTGELFF
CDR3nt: TGTGCCAGCAGCCGAGAGGTTAGCACCGGGGAGCTGTTTTTT

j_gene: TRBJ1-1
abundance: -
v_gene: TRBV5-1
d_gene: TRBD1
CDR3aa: CASSTEGLKTGRGNSAFF
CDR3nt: TGCGCCAGCAGTACGGAGGGTTTGAAGACAGGGAGGGGAAATTCGGCTTTCTTT

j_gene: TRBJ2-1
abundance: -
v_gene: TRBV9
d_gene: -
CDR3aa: CASSGGHPYNEQFF
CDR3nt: TGTGCCAGCAGCGGGGGACACCCCTACAATGAGCAGTTCTTC

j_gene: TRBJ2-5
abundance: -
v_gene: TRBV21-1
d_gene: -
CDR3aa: CASRPGQETQYF
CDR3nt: TGTGCCAGCAGACCAGGCCAAGAGACCCAGTACTTC

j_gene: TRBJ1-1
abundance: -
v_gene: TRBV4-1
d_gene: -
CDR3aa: CASSQGEMVPMNTEAFF
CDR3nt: TGCGCCAGCAGCCAAGGGGAGATGGTTCCGATGAACACTGAAGCTTTCTTT

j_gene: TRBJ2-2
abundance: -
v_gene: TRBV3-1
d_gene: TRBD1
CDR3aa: CASSQTGGDAGELFF
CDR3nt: TGTGCCAGCAGCCAGACAGGGGGAGACGCCGGGGAGCTGTTTTTT

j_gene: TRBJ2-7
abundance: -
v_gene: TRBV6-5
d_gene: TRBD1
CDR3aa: CAPTLRDSYEQYF
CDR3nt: TGTGCCCCCACACTCCGGGACAGCTACGAGCAGTACTTC

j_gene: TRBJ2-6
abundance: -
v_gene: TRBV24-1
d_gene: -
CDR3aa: CATSDRRMRSTSGANVLTF
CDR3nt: TGTGCCACCAGTGACAGAAGGATGCGGTCGACCTCTGGGGCCAACGTCCTGACTTTC

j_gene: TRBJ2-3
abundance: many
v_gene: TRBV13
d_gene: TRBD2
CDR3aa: CASSLESGGAADTQYF
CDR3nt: TGTGCCAGCAGCTTAGAGAGCGGGGGAGCTGCAGATACGCAGTATTTT

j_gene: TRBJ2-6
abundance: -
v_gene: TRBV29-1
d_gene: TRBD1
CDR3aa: CSVGGLSSGANVLTF
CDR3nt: TGCAGCGTAGGGGGCCTTAGCTCTGGGGCCAACGTCCTGACTTTC

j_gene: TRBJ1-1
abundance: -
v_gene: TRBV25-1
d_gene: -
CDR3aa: CASSVWREAFF
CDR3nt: TGTGCCAGCAGTGTATGGCGGGAAGCTTTCTTT

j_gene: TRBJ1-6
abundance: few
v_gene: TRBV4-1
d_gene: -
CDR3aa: CASSQDRGRNNSPLHF
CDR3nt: TGCGCCAGCAGCCAAGATAGGGGCAGGAATAATTCACCCCTCCACTTT

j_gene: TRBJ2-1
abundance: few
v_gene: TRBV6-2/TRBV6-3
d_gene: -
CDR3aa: CASNQLGLGGRSSYNEQFF
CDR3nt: TGTGCCAGCAACCAACTGGGACTTGGGGGGCGCAGCTCCTACAATGAGCAGTTCTTC

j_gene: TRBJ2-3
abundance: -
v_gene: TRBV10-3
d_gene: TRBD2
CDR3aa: CAISDLSGGHTDTQYF
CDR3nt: TGTGCCATCAGTGACCTTAGCGGGGGGCACACAGATACGCAGTATTTT

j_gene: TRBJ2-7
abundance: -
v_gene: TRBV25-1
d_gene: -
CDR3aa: CASSPAGPLGLREQYF
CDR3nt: TGTGCCAGCAGTCCCGCGGGACCCCTAGGACTTAGGGAGCAGTACTTC

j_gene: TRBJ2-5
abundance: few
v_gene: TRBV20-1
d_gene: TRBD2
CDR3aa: CSASRPGLAGDWQYF
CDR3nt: TGCAGTGCTAGCCGACCGGGACTAGCGGGGGATTGGCAGTACTTC

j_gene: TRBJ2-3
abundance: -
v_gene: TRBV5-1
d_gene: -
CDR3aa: CASSSGGQGGDTQYF
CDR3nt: TGCGCCAGCAGCTCCGGAGGGCAGGGCGGAGATACGCAGTATTTT

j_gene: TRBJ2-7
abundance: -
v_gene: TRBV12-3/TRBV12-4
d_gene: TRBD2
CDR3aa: CACSSSGGSYEQYF
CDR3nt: TGTGCCTGCAGTTCCAGCGGGGGGTCCTACGAGCAGTACTTC

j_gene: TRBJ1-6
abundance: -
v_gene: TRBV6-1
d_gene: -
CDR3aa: CASSARGDNSPLHF
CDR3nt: TGTGCCAGCAGCGCAAGGGGAGATAATTCACCCCTCCACTTT

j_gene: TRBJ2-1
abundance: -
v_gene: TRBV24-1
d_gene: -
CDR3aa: CATSDSPRAQWGQFF
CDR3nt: TGTGCCACCAGTGATAGCCCCCGAGCGCAATGGGGGCAGTTCTTC

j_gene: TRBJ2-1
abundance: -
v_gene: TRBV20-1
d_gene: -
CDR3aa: CSATGYNEQFF
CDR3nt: TGCAGTGCTACTGGCTACAATGAGCAGTTCTTC

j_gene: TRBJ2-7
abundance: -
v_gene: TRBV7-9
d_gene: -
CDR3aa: CASSPPGPRTNEQYF
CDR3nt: TGTGCCAGCAGCCCACCGGGACCGAGGACCAACGAGCAGTACTTC

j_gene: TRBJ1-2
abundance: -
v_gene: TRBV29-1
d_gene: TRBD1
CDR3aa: CSVEVAGGGYTF
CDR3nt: TGCAGCGTTGAGGTGGCAGGGGGCGGCTACACCTTC

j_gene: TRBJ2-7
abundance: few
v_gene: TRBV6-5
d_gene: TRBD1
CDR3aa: CASSYSGRGTPYEQYF
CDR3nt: TGTGCCAGCAGTTACTCGGGCAGGGGGACCCCCTACGAGCAGTACTTC

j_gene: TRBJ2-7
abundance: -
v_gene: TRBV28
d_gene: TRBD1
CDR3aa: CASSPAGTGGYEQYF
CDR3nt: TGTGCCAGCAGTCCGGCCGGGACAGGTGGCTACGAGCAGTACTTC

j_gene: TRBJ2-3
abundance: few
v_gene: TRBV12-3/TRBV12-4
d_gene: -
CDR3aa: CASGATQWRMQYF
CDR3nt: TGTGCCAGCGGTGCTACCCAGTGGCGAATGCAGTATTTT

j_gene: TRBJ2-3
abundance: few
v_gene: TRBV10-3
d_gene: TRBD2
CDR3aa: CAISESERGGTDTQYF
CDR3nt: TGTGCCATCAGTGAGTCGGAGCGGGGGGGCACAGATACGCAGTATTTT

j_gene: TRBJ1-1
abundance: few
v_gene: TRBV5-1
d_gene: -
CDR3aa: CASSSEAGVYTEAFF
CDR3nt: TGCGCCAGCAGCTCGGAGGCAGGGGTATATACTGAAGCTTTCTTT

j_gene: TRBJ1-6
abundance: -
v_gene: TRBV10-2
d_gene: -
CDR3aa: CASSEWLWSPLHF
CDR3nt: TGCGCCAGCAGTGAGTGGCTATGGTCACCCCTCCACTTT

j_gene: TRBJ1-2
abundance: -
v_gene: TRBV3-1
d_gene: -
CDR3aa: CASMSPELGYTF
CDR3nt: TGTGCCAGCATGTCCCCAGAGCTCGGCTACACCTTC

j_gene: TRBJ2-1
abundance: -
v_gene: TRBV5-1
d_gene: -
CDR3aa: CASSSLEVYNEQFF
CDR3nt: TGCGCCAGCAGCTCCCTAGAAGTCTACAATGAGCAGTTCTTC

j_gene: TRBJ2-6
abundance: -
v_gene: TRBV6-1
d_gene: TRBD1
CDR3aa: CASSEGQGGGANVLTF
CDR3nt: TGTGCCAGCAGTGAGGGACAGGGTGGTGGGGCCAACGTCCTGACTTTC

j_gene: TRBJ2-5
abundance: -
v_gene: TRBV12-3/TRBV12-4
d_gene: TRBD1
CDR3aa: CASSLGDRGPQETQYF
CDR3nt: TGTGCCAGCAGTTTAGGGGACAGGGGACCGCAAGAGACCCAGTACTTC